This TCR beta chain was retrieved from a study of T cells in Graves' hyperthyroidism and ophthalmopathy. Fresh peripheral blood, 7.5 to 10 ml, yielded the PBMCs. V was trimmed by 5 bases and J by 3 bases, leaving 26 bases between them. The CDR3 extends over 18 amino acids. The V gene's germline CDR1 is LNHDA and CDR2 SQIVND (reference sequence). This clonotype came up a few times. TCR beta CDR3 region amplification was performed from RNA transcripts. The HTBI set primed first-round TCR CDR3 RT-PCR. TCRdb called the multiplex PCR reads again in MiXCR, with one record for every CDR3 protein. Of 250,000 to 400,000 distinct CDR3 sequences detected, approximately 14% appear once; the ten largest clones hold 30% to 40%.

The chain links TRBV19 to TRBJ2-7, with D perhaps matching TRBD2 (5 bases). This clonotype was obtained from a woman aged 40-49 years with Graves' ophthalmopathy. What was sequenced was blood. Here the CDR3 DNA reads TGTGCCAGTAGTCCTCCCGGAGGAGCGGATGCTACGATCTACGAGCAGTACTTC. This codes for CASSPPGGADATIYEQYF.